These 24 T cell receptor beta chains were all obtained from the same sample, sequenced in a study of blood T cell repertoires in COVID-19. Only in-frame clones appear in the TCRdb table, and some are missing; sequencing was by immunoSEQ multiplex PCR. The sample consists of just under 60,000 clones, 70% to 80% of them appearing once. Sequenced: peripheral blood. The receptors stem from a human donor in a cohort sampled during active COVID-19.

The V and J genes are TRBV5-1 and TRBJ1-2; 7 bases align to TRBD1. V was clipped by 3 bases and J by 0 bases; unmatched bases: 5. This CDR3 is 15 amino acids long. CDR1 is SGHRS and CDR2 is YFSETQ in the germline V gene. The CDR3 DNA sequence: TGCGCCAGCAGCTGGGGACAGCCCGCTAACTATGGCTACACCTTC. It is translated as CASSWGQPANYGYTF.

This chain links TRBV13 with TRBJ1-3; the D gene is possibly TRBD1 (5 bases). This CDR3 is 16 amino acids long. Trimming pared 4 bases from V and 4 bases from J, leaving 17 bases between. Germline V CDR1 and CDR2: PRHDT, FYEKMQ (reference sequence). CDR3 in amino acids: CASSSSGGRPGNTIYF. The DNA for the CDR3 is TGTGCCAGCAGCTCCTCCGGGGGTCGGCCAGGAAACACCATATATTTT.

The CDR3 nucleotides read TGTGCCAGCAGCTTAGCCCTACGGGAAATGAACACTGAAGCTTTCTTT. Residues: CASSLALREMNTEAFF. The chain employs TRBV7-4 and TRBJ1-1; no reliable D call. The V end lost 0 bases, the J end lost 0 bases, and 11 bases lay between the germline ends. Germline V gene sequence: CDR1 SGHVT, CDR2 SQSDAQ. This CDR3 is built from 16 residues.

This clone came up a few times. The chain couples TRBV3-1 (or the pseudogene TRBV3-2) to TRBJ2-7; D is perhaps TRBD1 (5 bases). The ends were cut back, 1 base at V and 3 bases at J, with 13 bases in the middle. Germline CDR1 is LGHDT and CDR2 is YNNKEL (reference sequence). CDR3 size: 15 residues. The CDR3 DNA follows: TGTGCCAGCAGCCAAGTTACAGGATCCGACTACGAGCAGTACTTC. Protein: CASSQVTGSDYEQYF.

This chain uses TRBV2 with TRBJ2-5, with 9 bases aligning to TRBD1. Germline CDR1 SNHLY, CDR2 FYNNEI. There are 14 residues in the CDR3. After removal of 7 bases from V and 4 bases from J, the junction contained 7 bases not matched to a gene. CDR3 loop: CASNNRGQGETQYF. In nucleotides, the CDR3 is TGTGCCAGCAATAACAGGGGGCAGGGAGAGACCCAGTACTTC.

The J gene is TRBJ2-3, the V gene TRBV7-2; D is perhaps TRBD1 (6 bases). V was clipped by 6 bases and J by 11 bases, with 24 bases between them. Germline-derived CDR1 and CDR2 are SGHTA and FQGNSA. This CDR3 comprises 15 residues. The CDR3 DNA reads TGTGCCAGCAGAACGACAGGCCCCCTCGATCAGAAGCAGTATTTT. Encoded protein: CASRTTGPLDQKQYF.

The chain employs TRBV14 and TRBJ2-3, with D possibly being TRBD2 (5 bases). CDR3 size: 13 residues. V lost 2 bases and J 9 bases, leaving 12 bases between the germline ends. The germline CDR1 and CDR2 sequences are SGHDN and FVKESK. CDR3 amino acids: CASSQYLAPTQYF. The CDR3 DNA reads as TGTGCCAGCAGCCAATACCTAGCACCGACGCAGTATTTT.

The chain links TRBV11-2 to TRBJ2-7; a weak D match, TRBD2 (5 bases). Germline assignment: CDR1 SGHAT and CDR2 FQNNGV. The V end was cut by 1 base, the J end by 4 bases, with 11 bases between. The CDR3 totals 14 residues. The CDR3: CASSLGRTGYEQYF. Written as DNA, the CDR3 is TGTGCCAGCAGCTTAGGAAGGACGGGGTACGAGCAGTACTTC.

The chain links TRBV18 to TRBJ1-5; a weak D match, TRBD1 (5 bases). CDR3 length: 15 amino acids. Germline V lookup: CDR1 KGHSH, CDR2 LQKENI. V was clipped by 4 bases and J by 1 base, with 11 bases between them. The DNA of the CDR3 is TGTGCCAGCTCACATCGGGAGGGGAGCAATCAGCCCCAGCATTTT. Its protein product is CASSHREGSNQPQHF.

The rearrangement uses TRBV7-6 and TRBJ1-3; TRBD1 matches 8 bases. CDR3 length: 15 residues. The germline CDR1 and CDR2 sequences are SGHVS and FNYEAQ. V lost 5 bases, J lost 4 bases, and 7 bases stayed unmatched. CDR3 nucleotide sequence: TGTGCCAGCAGCGGACAGGGTAGGGGAGGAAACACCATATATTTT. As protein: CASSGQGRGGNTIYF.

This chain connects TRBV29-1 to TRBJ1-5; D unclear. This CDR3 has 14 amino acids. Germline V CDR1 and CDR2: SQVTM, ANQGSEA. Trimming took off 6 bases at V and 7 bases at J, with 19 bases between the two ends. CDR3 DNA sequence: TGCAGCGTGCGTTCGTCGGGGTTGAACCAGCCCCAGCATTTT. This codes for CSVRSSGLNQPQHF.

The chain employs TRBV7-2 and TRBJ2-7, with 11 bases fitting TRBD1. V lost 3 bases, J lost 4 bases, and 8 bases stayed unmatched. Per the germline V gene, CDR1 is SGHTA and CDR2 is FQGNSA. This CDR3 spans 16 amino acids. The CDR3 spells CASSFDGTGGTYEQYF. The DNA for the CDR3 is TGTGCCAGCAGCTTCGACGGGACAGGGGGAACTTACGAGCAGTACTTC.

The CDR3 region has the DNA TGTGCCAGTCTTGGACAGCAAGGATATGGCTACACCTTC. This encodes CASLGQQGYGYTF. The chain employs TRBV6-5 and TRBJ1-2; D is possibly TRBD1 (6 bases). The germline V and J ends were trimmed by 9 bases and 5 bases, with 16 bases remaining between them. This CDR3 has 13 residues. CDR1 is MNHEY and CDR2 is SVGAGI in the germline V gene.

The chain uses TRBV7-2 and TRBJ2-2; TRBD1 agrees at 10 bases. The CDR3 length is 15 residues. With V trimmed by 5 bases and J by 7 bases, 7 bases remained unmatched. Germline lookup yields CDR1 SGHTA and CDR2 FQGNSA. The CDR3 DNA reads TGTGCCAGCAGCACCCGGACAGGGGGGGGCGGGGAGCTGTTTTTT. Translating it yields CASSTRTGGGGELFF.

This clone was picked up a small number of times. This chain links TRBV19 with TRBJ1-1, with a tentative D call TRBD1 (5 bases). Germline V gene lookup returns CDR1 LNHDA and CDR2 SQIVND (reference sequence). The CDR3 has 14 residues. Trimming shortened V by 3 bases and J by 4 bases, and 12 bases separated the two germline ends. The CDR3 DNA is TGTGCCAGTAGTATCCGCAGGGATCGCACTGAAGCTTTCTTT. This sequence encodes CASSIRRDRTEAFF. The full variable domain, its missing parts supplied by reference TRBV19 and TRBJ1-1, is DGGITQSPKYLFRKEGQNVTLSCEQNLNHDAMYWYRQDPGQGLRLIYYSQIVNDFQKGDIAEGYSVSREKKESFPLTVTSAQKNPTAFYLCASSIRRDRTEAFFGQGTRLTVV.

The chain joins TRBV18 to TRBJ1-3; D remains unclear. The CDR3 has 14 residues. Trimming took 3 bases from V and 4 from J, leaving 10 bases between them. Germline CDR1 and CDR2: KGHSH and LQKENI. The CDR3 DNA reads TGTGCCAGCTCACCGGAGGCGATCGGAAACACCATATATTTT. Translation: CASSPEAIGNTIYF.

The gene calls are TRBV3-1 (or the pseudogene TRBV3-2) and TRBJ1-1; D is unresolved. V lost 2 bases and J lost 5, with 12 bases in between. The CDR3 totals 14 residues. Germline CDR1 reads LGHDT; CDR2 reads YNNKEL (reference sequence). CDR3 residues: CASSQLTGETEAFF. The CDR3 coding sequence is TGTGCCAGCAGCCAATTGACGGGTGAGACTGAAGCTTTCTTT.

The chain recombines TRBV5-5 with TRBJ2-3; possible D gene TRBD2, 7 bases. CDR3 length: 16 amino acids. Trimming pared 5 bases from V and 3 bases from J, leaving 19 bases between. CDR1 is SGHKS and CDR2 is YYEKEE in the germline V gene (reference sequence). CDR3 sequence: CASSMGAGDVTDTQYF. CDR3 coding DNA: TGTGCCAGCAGTATGGGGGCGGGAGATGTAACAGATACGCAGTATTTT. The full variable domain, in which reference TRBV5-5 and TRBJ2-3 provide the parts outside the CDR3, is DAGVTQSPTHLIKTRGQQVTLRCSPISGHKSVSWYQQVLGQGPQFIFQYYEKEERGRGNFPDRFSARQFPNYSSELNVNALLLGDSALYLCASSMGAGDVTDTQYFGPGTRLTVL.

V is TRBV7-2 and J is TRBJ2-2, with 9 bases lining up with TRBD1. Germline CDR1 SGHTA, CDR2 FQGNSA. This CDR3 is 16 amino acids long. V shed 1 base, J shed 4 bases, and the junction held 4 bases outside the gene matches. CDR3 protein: CASSLGGQGTTGELFF. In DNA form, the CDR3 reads TGTGCCAGCAGCTTAGGGGGACAGGGTACCACCGGGGAGCTGTTTTTT.

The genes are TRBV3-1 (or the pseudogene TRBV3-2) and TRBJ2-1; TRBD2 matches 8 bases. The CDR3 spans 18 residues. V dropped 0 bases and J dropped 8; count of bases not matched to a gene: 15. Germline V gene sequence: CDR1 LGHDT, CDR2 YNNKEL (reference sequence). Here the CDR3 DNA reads TGTGCCAGCAGCCAAGATCTAGGGTGGAGCGGGAGACGGGATGAGCAGTTCTTC. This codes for CASSQDLGWSGRRDEQFF.

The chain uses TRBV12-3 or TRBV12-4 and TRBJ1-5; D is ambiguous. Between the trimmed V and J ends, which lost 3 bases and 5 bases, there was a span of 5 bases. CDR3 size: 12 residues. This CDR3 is CASSFGDQPQHF. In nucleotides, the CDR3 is TGTGCCAGCAGTTTCGGGGATCAGCCCCAGCATTTT.

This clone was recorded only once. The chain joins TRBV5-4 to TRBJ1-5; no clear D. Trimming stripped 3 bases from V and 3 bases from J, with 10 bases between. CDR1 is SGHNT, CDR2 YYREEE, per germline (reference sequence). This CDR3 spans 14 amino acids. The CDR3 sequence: CASSSLGDNQPQHF. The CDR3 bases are TGTGCCAGCAGCTCACTGGGAGACAATCAGCCCCAGCATTTT.

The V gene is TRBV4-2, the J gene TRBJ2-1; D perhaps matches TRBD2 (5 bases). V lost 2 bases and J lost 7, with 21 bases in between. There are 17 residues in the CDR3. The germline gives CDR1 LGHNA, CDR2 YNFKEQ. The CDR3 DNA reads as TGTGCCAGCAGCCAAAAGTCGGGTAGCGCTCCTTGGAATGAGCAGTTCTTC. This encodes CASSQKSGSAPWNEQFF.

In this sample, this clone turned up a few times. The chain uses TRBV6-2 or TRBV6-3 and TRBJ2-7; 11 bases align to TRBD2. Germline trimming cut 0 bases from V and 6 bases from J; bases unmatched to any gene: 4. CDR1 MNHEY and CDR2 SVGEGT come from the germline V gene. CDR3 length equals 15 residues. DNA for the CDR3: TGTGCCAGCAGTTACTCCGTTAGCGGGAGGGCCGAGCAGTACTTC. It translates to CASSYSVSGRAEQYF.